Listed below are T cell receptor beta chains from one sample, sequenced in a study of molecular identifiers for immune sequencing clone quantification. TCRdb called the PCR reads again in MiXCR, with one record for every CDR3 protein. The profile shows about 640,000 distinct CDR3 sequences, about 20% of them singletons. Sequenced sample: naive CD8+ T cells from blood, with Jurkat cell RNA spiked in. The receptors originated from a human donor in good health. Some libraries in this study had Jurkat cell RNA spiked in. The CDR3 runs from the conserved cysteine through the conserved F or W.

V,CDR3
TRBV5-1,CASSLAWEGAPGNTIYF
TRBV5-6,CASSGGDYQETQYF
TRBV4-2,CASSQAPGLAGAMNEQFF
TRBV6-5,CASSYGSNQPQHF
TRBV27,CASSYTSGNIQYF
TRBV4-1,CASSPDRGYEQFF
TRBV20-1,CSARARLAHSYNEQFF
TRBV6-4,CASSEGLADYNEQFF
TRBV5-6,CASSDSYNEQFF
TRBV27,CASSLFGGHEQYF
TRBV11-2,CASSLAGRAPGELFF
TRBV4-1,CASSQTAGTYEQYF
TRBV24-1,CATSLADEWNEQFF
TRBV12-3/TRBV12-4,CASRIDRGLEAFF
TRBV10-1,CASSDLGSDEQYF
TRBV30,CAWSVHEAAEQYF
TRBV7-9,CASSIRAGGLTDTQYF
TRBV11-3,CASSGGNDNEQFF
TRBV28,CASSTRAEETQYF
TRBV12-3/TRBV12-4,CASGGGKETQYF
TRBV7-9,CASSSYLAGATDTQYF
TRBV6-2/TRBV6-3,CASSYRVRHPGELFF
TRBV5-1,CASSMDPYEQYF
TRBV4-1,CASSLAWGSNTEAFF
TRBV5-1,CASSLEGAFYEQYF
TRBV18,CASSPWDRGHEQYF
TRBV20-1,CSASGTPTGLGYTF
TRBV12-3/TRBV12-4,CASSRVGSESLAKNIQYF
TRBV19,CASSMVWGTDTRYF
TRBV7-6,CASSLRPSSYNEQFF
TRBV5-6,CASSLGGQPYEQYF
TRBV2,CASSDSFSRRIYGYTF
TRBV15,CATSPPGGNQPQHF
TRBV4-3,CASSQASGAYEQYF
TRBV4-3,CASSQAGQGAAYGYTF
TRBV10-3,CAISGREDNYEQYF
TRBV6-1,CASSGDLGDQPQHF
TRBV4-3,CASSQDLVSSYNSPLHF
TRBV7-9,CASSDTGTGAPLEKLFF
TRBV4-1,CASSLTNRVGSYNEQFF
TRBV30,CAWSVGTGGQPQHF
TRBV7-9,CASSSRLDSYNEQFF
TRBV30,CAMDREGNQPQHF
TRBV11-3,CASSPVLLGQTQYF
TRBV5-6,CASSLGGGVGGYEQYF
TRBV3-2,CASSPGTRRTSGNFYNEQFF
TRBV20-1,CSARDVGHTTDTQYF
TRBV24-1,CATSDSSGGLDNSPLHF
TRBV20-1,CSARPGTNQEYF
TRBV29-1,CSVEWGLNTEAFF